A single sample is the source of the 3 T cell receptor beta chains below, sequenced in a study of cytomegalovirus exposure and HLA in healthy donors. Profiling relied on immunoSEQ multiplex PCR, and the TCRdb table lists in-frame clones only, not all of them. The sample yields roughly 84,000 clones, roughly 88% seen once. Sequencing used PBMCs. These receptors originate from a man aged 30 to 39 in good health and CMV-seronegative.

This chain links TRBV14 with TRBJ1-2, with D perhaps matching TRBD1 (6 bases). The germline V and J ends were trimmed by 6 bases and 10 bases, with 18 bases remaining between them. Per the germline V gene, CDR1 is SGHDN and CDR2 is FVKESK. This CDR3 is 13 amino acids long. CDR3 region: CASSSDRRTPYTF. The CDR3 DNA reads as TGTGCCAGCAGTTCAGACAGGAGGACCCCCTACACCTTC.

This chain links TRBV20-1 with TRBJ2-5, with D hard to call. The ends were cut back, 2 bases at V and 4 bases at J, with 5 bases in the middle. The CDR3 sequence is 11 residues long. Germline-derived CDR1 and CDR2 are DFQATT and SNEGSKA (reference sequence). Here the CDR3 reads CSARRAETQYF. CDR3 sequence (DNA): TGCAGTGCTAGACGAGCAGAGACCCAGTACTTC.

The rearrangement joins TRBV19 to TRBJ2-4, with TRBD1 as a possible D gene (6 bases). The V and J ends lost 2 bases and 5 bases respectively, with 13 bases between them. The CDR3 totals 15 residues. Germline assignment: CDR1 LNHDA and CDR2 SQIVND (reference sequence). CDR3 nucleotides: TGTGCCAGTAGTATAAGGCAGGGGATTGAAAACATTCAGTACTTC. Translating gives CASSIRQGIENIQYF.